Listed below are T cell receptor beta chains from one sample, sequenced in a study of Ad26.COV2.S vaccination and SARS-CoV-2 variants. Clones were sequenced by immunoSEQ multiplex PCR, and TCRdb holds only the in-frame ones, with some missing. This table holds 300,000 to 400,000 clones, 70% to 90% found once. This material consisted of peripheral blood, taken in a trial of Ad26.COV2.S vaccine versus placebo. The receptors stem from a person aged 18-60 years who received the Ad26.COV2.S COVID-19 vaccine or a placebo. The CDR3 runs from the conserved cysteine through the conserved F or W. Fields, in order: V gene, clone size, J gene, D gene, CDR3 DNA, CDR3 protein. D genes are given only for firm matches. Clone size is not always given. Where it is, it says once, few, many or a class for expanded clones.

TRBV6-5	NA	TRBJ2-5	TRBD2	TGTGCCAGCAGATCTAGCGGGGAAGAGACCCAGTACTTC	CASRSSGEETQYF
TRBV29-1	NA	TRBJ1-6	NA	TGCAGCGTCAGACTGGACAGTCCCAATTCACCCCTCCACTTT	CSVRLDSPNSPLHF
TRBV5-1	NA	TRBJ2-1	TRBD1	TGCGCCAGCACAAAACAGGGGGCTCACAATGAGCAGTTCTTC	CASTKQGAHNEQFF
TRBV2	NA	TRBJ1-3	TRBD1	TGTGCCAGCGGGACAGCTGGAAACACCATATATTTT	CASGTAGNTIYF
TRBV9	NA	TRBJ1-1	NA	TGTGCCAGCAGCGTGGGACACCTGGGCACTGAAGCTTTCTTT	CASSVGHLGTEAFF
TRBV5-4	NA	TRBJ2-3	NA	TGTGCCAGCAGCTTGGTCAGGGAGCTCGAAGATACGCAGTATTTT	CASSLVRELEDTQYF
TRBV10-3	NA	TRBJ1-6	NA	TGTGCCATCAGTGAGTCGCGGACACATTATTCACCCCTCCACTTT	CAISESRTHYSPLHF
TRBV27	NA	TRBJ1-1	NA	TGTGCCAGCAGTTTCAACCGGAACGCTGAAGCTTTCTTT	CASSFNRNAEAFF
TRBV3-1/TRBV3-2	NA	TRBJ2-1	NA	TGTGCCAGCAGCGACAGTTCCTACAATGAGCAGTTCTTC	CASSDSSYNEQFF
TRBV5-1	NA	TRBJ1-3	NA	TGCGCCAGCAGCTTGGATGGGCCGCCTGGAAACACCATATATTTT	CASSLDGPPGNTIYF
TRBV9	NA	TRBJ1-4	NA	TGTGCCAGCAGCGTAGAGGGCAGGGGTGATGAAAAACTGTTTTTT	CASSVEGRGDEKLFF
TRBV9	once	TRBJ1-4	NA	TGTGCCAGCAGCACCAGGTTGGGTGAAAAACTGTTTTTT	CASSTRLGEKLFF
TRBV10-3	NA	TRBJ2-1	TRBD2	TGTGCCATCAGTGATCCACTAGCGGGGAACCCCAATGAGCAGTTCTTC	CAISDPLAGNPNEQFF
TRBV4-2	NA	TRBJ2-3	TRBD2	TGTGCCAGCAGCCAAGATCTGAGGAGCGGGGGAGGAGATACGCAGTATTTT	CASSQDLRSGGGDTQYF
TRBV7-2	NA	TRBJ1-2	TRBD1	TGTGCCAGCAGCACGGGACAGTCCGTGGGCTACACCTTC	CASSTGQSVGYTF
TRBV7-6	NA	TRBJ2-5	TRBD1	TGTGCCAGCAGCTCTGGAGGACAGGGGGCGCCCAGGGCCCAGTACTTC	CASSSGGQGAPRAQYF
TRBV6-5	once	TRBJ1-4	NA	TGTGCCAGCACCCAGTCGACTAATGAAAAACTGTTTTTT	CASTQSTNEKLFF
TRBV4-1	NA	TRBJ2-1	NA	TGCGCCAGCAGCCAAGGCCGAGCGGGTAGTCTAAGGAATGAGCAGTTCTTC	CASSQGRAGSLRNEQFF
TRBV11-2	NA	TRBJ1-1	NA	TGTGCCAGCAGCCCACCGACTACGAACACTGAAGCTTTCTTT	CASSPPTTNTEAFF
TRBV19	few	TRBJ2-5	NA	TGTGCCTCCTCCCGCGGGGCAATGGGAGAGACCCAGTACTTC	CASSRGAMGETQYF
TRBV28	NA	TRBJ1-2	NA	TGTGCCGGACATACAGAGAACTATGGCTACACCTTC	CAGHTENYGYTF
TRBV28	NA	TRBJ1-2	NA	TGTGCCAGCAGTACAGGTGTTTATGGCTACACCTTC	CASSTGVYGYTF
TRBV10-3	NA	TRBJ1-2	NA	TGTGCCATCAGTGAGTCCGGAACAGTCACCCTCACCTTAGCTAACTATGGCTACACCTTC	CAISESGTVTLTLANYGYTF
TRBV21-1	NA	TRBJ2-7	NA	TGTGCCAGCAGCAAGGGATCCCCGGGACAGTACTTC	CASSKGSPGQYF
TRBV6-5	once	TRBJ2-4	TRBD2	TGTGCCAGCAGATCAGATACTAGCGGGGGGATTCAGTACTTC	CASRSDTSGGIQYF
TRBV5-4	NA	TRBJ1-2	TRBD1	TGTGCCAGCAGCTACGGGACAGGGGGCGCGAGTGGCTACACCTTC	CASSYGTGGASGYTF
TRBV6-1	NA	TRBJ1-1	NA	TGTGCCAGCAGGTCGGACGGTGAAGCTTTCTTT	CASRSDGEAFF
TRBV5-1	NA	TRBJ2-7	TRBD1	TGCGCCAGTGAGACAGGGGACTCCTACGAGCAGTACTTC	CASETGDSYEQYF
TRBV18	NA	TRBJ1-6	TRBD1	TGTGCCAGCTCACCACGGGGGAAAACCGGGACAGGGAATTCACCCCTCCACTTT	CASSPRGKTGTGNSPLHF
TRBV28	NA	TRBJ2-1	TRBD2	TGTGCCAGCAGCCGGACTAGCGGGGGATCCTACAATGAGCAGTTCTTC	CASSRTSGGSYNEQFF
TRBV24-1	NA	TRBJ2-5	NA	TGTGCCACCAGCGGACGGGTAGCGGCCGTTGGGGAGACCCAGTACTTC	CATSGRVAAVGETQYF
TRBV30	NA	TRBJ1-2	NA	TGTGCCTGGAGTGGGTCAGGGATCAGGGGCTACACCTTC	CAWSGSGIRGYTF
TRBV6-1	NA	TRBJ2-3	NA	TGTGCCAGCAGTGAACTGGGAGATACGCAGTATTTT	CASSELGDTQYF
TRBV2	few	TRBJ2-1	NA	TGTGCCAGCAGTGAAACGGCAGACAGTTACAATGAGCAGTTCTTC	CASSETADSYNEQFF
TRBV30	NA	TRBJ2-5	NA	TGTGCCTGGAAGGGGAGAGAGACCCAGTACTTC	CAWKGRETQYF
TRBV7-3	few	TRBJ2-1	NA	TGTGCCAGCAGCTTACGGCCCCATGAGCAGTTCTTC	CASSLRPHEQFF
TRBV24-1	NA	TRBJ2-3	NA	TGTGCCACCAGTGATCGAAGAGACTTCATTGATACGCAGTATTTT	CATSDRRDFIDTQYF
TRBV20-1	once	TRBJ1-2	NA	TGCAGTACGGACAGCAACTATGGCTACACCTTC	CSTDSNYGYTF
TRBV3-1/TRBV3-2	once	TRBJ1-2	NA	TGTGCCAGCAGCCTGGCGGCGGGGGCTTTGAGCACCTTC	CASSLAAGALSTF
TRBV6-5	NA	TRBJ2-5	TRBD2	TGTGCCAGCAGTATAAGCGGGGGGGTCTCAGAGACCCAGTACTTC	CASSISGGVSETQYF
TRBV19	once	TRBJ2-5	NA	TGTGCCAGTAGTATTGGGATTGGGGCGGAGACCCAGTACTTC	CASSIGIGAETQYF
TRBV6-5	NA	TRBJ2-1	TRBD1	TGTGCCAGCAGCCGACGGACAGGGGATAACTATGAGCAGTTCTTC	CASSRRTGDNYEQFF
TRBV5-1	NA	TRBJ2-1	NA	TGCGCCAGCAGCTTGGAAGGGTCCCACAATGAGCAGTTCTTC	CASSLEGSHNEQFF
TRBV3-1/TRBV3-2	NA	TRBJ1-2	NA	TGTGCCAGCCAGGGCCCCTATGGCTACACCTTC	CASQGPYGYTF
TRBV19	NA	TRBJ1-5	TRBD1	TGTGCCAGTAGTCTTGGACAGGGGAGCAATCAGCCCCAGCATTTT	CASSLGQGSNQPQHF
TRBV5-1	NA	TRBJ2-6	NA	TGCGCCAGCAGCCCGGACAGTCTCGATATCTCTGGGGCCAACGTCCTGACTTTC	CASSPDSLDISGANVLTF
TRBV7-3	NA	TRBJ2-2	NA	TGTGCCAGCAGCGCCCCGGGAACTAACACCGGGGAGCTGTTTTTT	CASSAPGTNTGELFF
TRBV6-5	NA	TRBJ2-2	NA	TGTGCCAGCAGGGGGAACACCGGGGAGCTGTTTTTT	CASRGNTGELFF
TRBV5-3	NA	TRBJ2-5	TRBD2	TGTGCCAGAAGCTTGTGGCGGGGGGAAGAGACCCAGTACTTC	CARSLWRGEETQYF
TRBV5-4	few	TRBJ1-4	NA	TGTGCCAGCAGCTCAGGGAGCGCACCCAATGAAAAACTGTTTTTT	CASSSGSAPNEKLFF
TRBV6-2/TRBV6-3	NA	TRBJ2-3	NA	TGTGCCAGCAGTAGGCTAGGGGGCGGGGCAGATACGCAGTATTTT	CASSRLGGGADTQYF
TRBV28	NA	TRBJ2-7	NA	TGTGCCACCCAACCTCCTCAGGCAAACTCCTACGAGCAGTACTTC	CATQPPQANSYEQYF
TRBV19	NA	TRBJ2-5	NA	TGTGCCAGTAGTGCGGGGACGGAAGGGAGGGAGACCCAGTACTTC	CASSAGTEGRETQYF